Below, 11 T cell receptor beta chains from the same sample are listed, as sequenced in a study of blood T cell repertoires in COVID-19. Measured with immunoSEQ multiplex PCR; TCRdb has only the in-frame clones, and not every one. Of fewer than 250,000 clones listed, about 80% are singletons. Input material: peripheral blood. Receptors originate from an older woman with COVID-19, enrolled during active disease.

The V call is TRBV6-5, the J call TRBJ2-3, with TRBD2 as a possible D gene (6 bases). V was cut by 6 bases and J by 4 bases, with 14 bases left in between. This CDR3 spans 14 amino acids. CDR1 and CDR2 (germline): MNHEY, SVGAGI. DNA for the CDR3: TGTGCCAGCAGACAAACCGGGAGATCAGATACGCAGTATTTT. It codes for CASRQTGRSDTQYF.

This clone was detected once. The chain recombines TRBV10-3 with TRBJ1-1, with 9 positions matching TRBD1. Germline CDR1 reads ENHRY; CDR2 reads SYGVKD. The trim removed 10 bases at V and 3 bases at J, leaving 6 bases unmatched. This CDR3 contains 13 residues. CDR3 nucleotide sequence: TGTGCCACCATCCGGGACAGGGACACTGAAGCTTTCTTT. Translating it yields CATIRDRDTEAFF.

The rearrangement joins TRBV7-2 to TRBJ2-2; 12 nucleotides agree with TRBD2. CDR1 SGHTA and CDR2 FQGNSA come from the germline V gene. The J segment lost 5 bases and the V segment lost 5 bases, leaving 9 bases of the junction unmatched. The CDR3 contains 17 residues. Written as DNA, the CDR3 is TGTGCCAGCAGCCGCGACCAAACTAGCGGGAGGACCGGGGAGCTGTTTTTT. It codes for CASSRDQTSGRTGELFF.

The chain employs TRBV7-9 and TRBJ2-7; possibly TRBD1 for D (6 bases). CDR3 length: 13 residues. The V gene lost 3 bases and the J gene lost 7 bases, with 13 bases spanning the gap. CDR1 SEHNR and CDR2 FQNEAQ come from the germline V gene (reference sequence). The chain's CDR3 is CASSFAGAREQYV. The CDR3 DNA is TGTGCCAGCAGCTTTGCAGGGGCGCGAGAGCAGTACGTC.

The chain joins TRBV7-3 to TRBJ2-3; 8 bases are a match to TRBD2. The CDR3 is 17 amino acids. Looked up from germline, CDR1 is SGHTA and CDR2 is FQGTGA. The V segment lost 5 bases and the J segment 1 base; nucleotides outside the gene matches: 11. The CDR3 DNA reads TGTGCCAGCAGCACACGCGGGGGGCGGTTCGGCACAGATACGCAGTATTTT. Encoded protein: CASSTRGGRFGTDTQYF.

The chain employs TRBV14 and TRBJ2-7; 7 positions match TRBD1. Trimming cost V 2 bases and J 3 bases; bases outside gene matches: 16. The CDR3 covers 18 residues. Germline-derived CDR1 and CDR2 are SGHDN and FVKESK. CDR3 sequence reads: CASSQRGQINNINYEQYF. The CDR3 DNA sequence: TGTGCCAGCAGCCAACGGGGACAGATCAATAATATCAACTACGAGCAGTACTTC.

V usage is TRBV25-1 and J usage is TRBJ1-3, with 7 bases fitting TRBD1. This CDR3 contains 16 residues. Germline CDR1 MGHDK, CDR2 SYGVNS. V was clipped by 5 bases and J by 4 bases; unmatched bases: 11. CDR3 nucleotides: TGTGCCAGCAGTCCTATGACAGGGCTGGTAGGAAACACCATATATTTT. It codes for CASSPMTGLVGNTIYF.

The chain is built from TRBV30 and TRBJ2-3, with 7 nucleotides matching TRBD2. Looked up from germline, CDR1 is GTSNPN and CDR2 is SVGIG (reference sequence). V lost 2 bases, J lost 4 bases, and 9 bases stayed unmatched. This CDR3 spans 15 amino acids. This CDR3 reads CAWSMAGEWADTQYF. The DNA of the CDR3 is TGTGCCTGGAGTATGGCGGGAGAGTGGGCAGATACGCAGTATTTT.

The chain employs TRBV2 and TRBJ1-4; maybe TRBD1 (6 bases). The CDR3 contains 16 residues. Germline lookup yields CDR1 SNHLY and CDR2 FYNNEI. V was clipped by 8 bases and J by 3 bases, with 19 bases between them. CDR3 DNA sequence: TGTGCCAGCGCCAGGGGAGTGAGAACACCTAATGAAAAACTGTTTTTT. Amino acids: CASARGVRTPNEKLFF.

The J gene is TRBJ1-2, the V gene TRBV29-1; 12 bases are shared with TRBD1. The CDR3 length is 17 residues. Germline CDR1 SQVTM, CDR2 ANQGSEA. V was pared by 7 bases and J by 7 bases, with 19 bases of the junction left unmatched. CDR3 sequence reads: CSALYGTGGVSASGYTF. The CDR3, as DNA: TGCAGCGCCTTATACGGGACAGGGGGCGTTAGCGCCAGTGGCTACACCTTC.

This chain joins TRBV10-2 and TRBJ1-6; 7 bases line up with TRBD1. The CDR3 covers 15 residues. CDR1 is WSHSY, CDR2 SAAADI, per germline. Trimming took 3 bases from V and 9 from J; bases not matched to a gene: 8. CDR3 amino acids: CASSEHGTEGSPLHF. In DNA form, the CDR3 reads TGCGCCAGCAGTGAACACGGGACAGAGGGTTCACCCCTCCACTTT.